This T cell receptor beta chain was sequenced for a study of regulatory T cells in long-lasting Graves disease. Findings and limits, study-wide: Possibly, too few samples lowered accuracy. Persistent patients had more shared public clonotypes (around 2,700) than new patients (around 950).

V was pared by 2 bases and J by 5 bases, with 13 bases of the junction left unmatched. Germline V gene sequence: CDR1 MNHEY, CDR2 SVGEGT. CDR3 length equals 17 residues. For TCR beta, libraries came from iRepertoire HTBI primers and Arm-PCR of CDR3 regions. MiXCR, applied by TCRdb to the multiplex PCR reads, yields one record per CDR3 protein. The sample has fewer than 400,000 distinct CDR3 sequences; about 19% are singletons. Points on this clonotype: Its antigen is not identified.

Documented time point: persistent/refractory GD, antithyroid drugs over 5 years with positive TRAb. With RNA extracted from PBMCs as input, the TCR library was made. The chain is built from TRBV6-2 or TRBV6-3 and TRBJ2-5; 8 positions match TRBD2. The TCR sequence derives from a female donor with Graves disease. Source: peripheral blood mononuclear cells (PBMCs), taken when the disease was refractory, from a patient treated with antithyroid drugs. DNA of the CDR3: TGTGCCAGCAGTTACACCGCTAGCGGGCGAATGGGGGAGACCCAGTACTTC. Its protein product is CASSYTASGRMGETQYF.